This passage covers 15 T cell receptor beta chains from one sample sequenced in a study of beta chain features in type 1 diabetes. As every portion of the isolated RNA was reverse transcribed, the sequencing read expressed TCRB transcripts. Measured with immunoSEQ multiplex PCR; TCRdb has only the in-frame clones, and not every one. The sample consists of some 150,000 clones, roughly 9.3% of them appearing once. Specimen: central memory CD4+ T cells from blood. These receptors originate from a woman aged 40 to 50 in good health.

This clone showed up just a few times. The genes are TRBV7-9 and TRBJ2-7; tentative D call: TRBD2 (5 bases). Trimming took 6 bases from V and 2 from J, leaving 14 bases between them. CDR1 and CDR2 from the germline V gene are SEHNR and FQNEAQ (reference sequence). The CDR3 contains 14 residues. The CDR3 here is CASSLAPAAYEQYF. Here the CDR3 DNA reads TGTGCCAGCAGTCTAGCTCCGGCGGCCTACGAGCAGTACTTC.

The chain is built from TRBV29-1 and TRBJ2-1; D is possibly TRBD1 (5 bases). V shed 7 bases and J shed 0 bases, with 19 bases lying between them. Germline CDR1 SQVTM, CDR2 ANQGSEA. The CDR3 loop spans 16 amino acids. The CDR3 loop reads CSALGPRAGSYNEQFF. DNA for the CDR3: TGCAGCGCCCTGGGTCCCAGGGCAGGCTCCTACAATGAGCAGTTCTTC.

This rearrangement joins TRBV15 to TRBJ1-5, with a weak D call TRBD1 (6 bases). The CDR3 runs to 14 residues. Trimming stripped 0 bases from V and 4 bases from J, with 7 bases between. Germline assignment: CDR1 LNHNV and CDR2 YYDKDF (reference sequence). CDR3 sequence (DNA): TGTGCCACCAGCAGAGAACAGGGAAATCAGCCCCAGCATTTT. Translation gives CATSREQGNQPQHF.

The V call is TRBV7-2, the J call TRBJ2-3; 7 bases fit TRBD1. The length of the CDR3 is 17 residues. Germline values: CDR1 SGHTA, CDR2 FQGNSA. V was pared by 4 bases and J by 2 bases, with 12 bases of the junction left unmatched. The CDR3, as DNA: TGTGCCAGCAGCTCAAGACAGGGTCCTAAATTCACAGATACGCAGTATTTT. This codes for CASSSRQGPKFTDTQYF.

The J gene is TRBJ1-5, the V gene TRBV4-3, with D unclear. CDR1 and CDR2 from the germline V gene are LGHNA and YSLEER. V was trimmed by 0 bases and J by 4 bases, leaving 10 bases between them. CDR3 length: 15 residues. CDR3 nucleotides: TGCGCCAGCAGCCAAGAAGTTACGGGAAATCAGCCCCAGCATTTT. This codes for CASSQEVTGNQPQHF.

V is TRBV20-1 and J is TRBJ2-7, with D hard to call. The germline gives CDR1 DFQATT, CDR2 SNEGSKA (reference sequence). The V end lost 2 bases, the J end lost 1 base, and 3 bases lay between the germline ends. This CDR3 has 11 amino acids. This CDR3 is CSARTSYEQYF. CDR3 coding DNA: TGCAGTGCTAGAACTTCCTACGAGCAGTACTTC.

The chain is built from TRBV19 and TRBJ2-6, with 13 bases fitting TRBD2. V gave up 6 bases and J gave up 0 bases; unmatched junction bases: 2. The CDR3 contains 17 residues. Germline CDR1 reads LNHDA; CDR2 reads SQIVND (reference sequence). CDR3: CASRGLAGSSGANVLTF. Here the CDR3 DNA reads TGTGCCAGTAGGGGACTAGCGGGGAGCTCTGGGGCCAACGTCCTGACTTTC.

This sequence joins TRBV5-1 and TRBJ2-3; 16 bases fit TRBD2. Germline trimming cut 4 bases from V and 4 bases from J; bases unmatched to any gene: 6. This CDR3 contains 17 residues. CDR1 and CDR2 from the germline V gene are SGHRS and YFSETQ. The CDR3 coding sequence is TGCGCCAGCAGCGGGACTAGCGGGGGGGCGTTCGCAGATACGCAGTATTTT. Translation gives CASSGTSGGAFADTQYF.

This clone was detected a few times. The chain carries TRBV4-3 and TRBJ2-7, with TRBD2 matching 7 bases. The V gene's germline CDR1 is LGHNA and CDR2 YSLEER. The J segment lost 5 bases and the V segment lost 3 bases, leaving 4 bases of the junction unmatched. CDR3 length: 13 amino acids. For the CDR3, the DNA is TGCGCCAGCAGCCATGGGAGCGGGGACGAGCAGTACTTC. It yields the protein CASSHGSGDEQYF.

The V gene is TRBV7-2, the J gene TRBJ2-3; the match to TRBD1 covers 7 bases. Per germline, CDR1 SGHTA and CDR2 FQGNSA. The V segment lost 5 bases and the J segment 0 bases; nucleotides outside the gene matches: 2. The CDR3 spans 14 residues. The CDR3 protein is CASSQGQSTDTQYF. In DNA, the CDR3 is TGTGCCAGCAGCCAGGGACAGAGCACAGATACGCAGTATTTT.

This clone turned up a few times. The chain couples TRBV4-2 to TRBJ1-2; the D gene is possibly TRBD1 (5 bases). The length of the CDR3 is 16 residues. CDR1 is LGHNA and CDR2 is YNFKEQ in the germline V gene. Trimming removed 4 bases from V and 5 bases from J, with 20 bases in between. The CDR3 nucleotides read TGTGCCAGCAGCCTCCCCCTAGTCCTTGGGACTTATGGCTACACCTTC. Protein: CASSLPLVLGTYGYTF.

This clone occurred a few times. The genes are TRBV6-1 and TRBJ2-1, with a possible D match to TRBD1 (5 bases). The CDR3 runs to 15 residues. CDR1 MNHNS and CDR2 SASEGT come from the germline V gene. Trimming took off 2 bases at V and 4 bases at J, with 12 bases between the two ends. CDR3 amino acids: CASSEFTGQYNEQFF. The CDR3 DNA reads TGTGCCAGCAGTGAATTCACAGGTCAATACAATGAGCAGTTCTTC.

The sample holds a few counts of this clone. V is TRBV9 and J is TRBJ2-5; 8 bases match TRBD2. The length of the CDR3 is 15 residues. With 0 bases clipped from V and 6 bases from J, the junction kept 7 bases outside the gene matches. Germline V lookup: CDR1 SGDLS, CDR2 YYNGEE. The CDR3 coding sequence is TGTGCCAGCAGCGTAGGCACTAGCGGTTTGAAGACCCAGTACTTC. Its translation: CASSVGTSGLKTQYF.

This chain connects TRBV5-1 to TRBJ2-7; tentative D call: TRBD2 (6 bases). This CDR3 comprises 17 residues. Deletions cut 2 bases from V and 4 bases from J, with 22 bases between. Germline V gene data show CDR1 as SGHRS and CDR2 as YFSETQ. The CDR3 here is CASSFGSLAWKQYEQYF. The CDR3 region has the DNA TGCGCCAGCAGCTTCGGGTCTCTAGCGTGGAAGCAGTACGAGCAGTACTTC. The whole variable domain, filled in from reference TRBV5-1 and TRBJ2-7, reads KAGVTQTPRYLIKTRGQQVTLSCSPISGHRSVSWYQQTPGQGLQFLFEYFSETQRNKGNFPGRFSGRQFSNSRSEMNVSTLELGDSALYLCASSFGSLAWKQYEQYFGPGTRLTVT.

CDR3 protein: CATSGRGSGANVLTF. The CDR3 region has the DNA TGTGCCACCAGCGGGAGAGGCTCTGGGGCCAACGTCCTGACTTTC. The chain couples TRBV15 to TRBJ2-6; TRBD2 might be the D (5 bases). The V gene lost 5 bases and the J gene lost 0 bases, with 8 bases spanning the gap. This CDR3 comprises 15 residues. Germline CDR1 is LNHNV and CDR2 is YYDKDF (reference sequence).